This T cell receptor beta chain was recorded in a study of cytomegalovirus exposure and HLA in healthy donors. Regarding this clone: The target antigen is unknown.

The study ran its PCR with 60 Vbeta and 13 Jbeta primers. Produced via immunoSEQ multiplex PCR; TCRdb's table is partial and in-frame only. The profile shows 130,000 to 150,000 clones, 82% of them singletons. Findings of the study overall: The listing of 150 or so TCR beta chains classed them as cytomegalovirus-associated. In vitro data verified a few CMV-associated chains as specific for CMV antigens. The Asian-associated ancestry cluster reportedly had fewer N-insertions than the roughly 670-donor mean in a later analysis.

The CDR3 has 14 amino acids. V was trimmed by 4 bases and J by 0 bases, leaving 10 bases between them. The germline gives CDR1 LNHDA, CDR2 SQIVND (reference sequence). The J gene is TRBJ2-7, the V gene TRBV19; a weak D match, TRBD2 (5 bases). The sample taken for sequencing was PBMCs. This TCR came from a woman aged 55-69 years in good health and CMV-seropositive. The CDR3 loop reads CASSNPGNSYEQYF. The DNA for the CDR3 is TGTGCCAGTAGTAATCCGGGAAACTCCTACGAGCAGTACTTC.